The 9 T cell receptor beta chains given below trace back to one sample, sequenced in a study of T cell responses to AZD1222 COVID-19 vaccine. Some clones are missing from TCRdb's copy, which holds only in-frame ones; the method was immunoSEQ multiplex PCR. The sample has 130,000 or so clones, nearly 95% seen once; the top ten hold about 5%. Sequences were derived from peripheral blood, sampled on day 0 of AZD1222 vaccination. The receptors come from an adult in good health.

As for this clone: One end of the junction is discordant with germline, which a read error may explain. J is TRBJ1-5 and V is TRBV5-1, with D unclear. Germline CDR1 is SGHRS and CDR2 is YFSETQ. This CDR3 comprises 14 residues. CDR3 coding DNA: TGCGCCAGCAGCTTGGGTCACGGCGATCAGGCCCAGCATTTT. Translating gives CASSLGHGDQAQHF.

This clone was detected only a few times. The V call is TRBV7-9, the J call TRBJ2-1, with 7 bases lining up with TRBD1. The CDR3 is 12 residues long. V trimming: 5 bases; J trimming: 9 bases; junction bases outside the gene matches: 4. Germline values: CDR1 SEHNR, CDR2 FQNEAQ (reference sequence). In DNA form, the CDR3 reads TGTGCCAGCAGCCAGACAGGGAGTGAGCAGTTCTTC. Encoded protein: CASSQTGSEQFF.

The CDR3 here is CASSLRSGYNEQFF. CDR3 bases: TGTGCCAGCAGCCTAAGGAGCGGATACAATGAGCAGTTCTTC. The chain has TRBV3-1 (or the pseudogene TRBV3-2) and TRBJ2-1, with a tentative D call TRBD2 (5 bases). The CDR3 has 14 amino acids. Germline V lookup: CDR1 LGHDT, CDR2 YNNKEL (reference sequence). V lost 4 bases, J lost 4 bases, and 11 bases lay in between.

The chain combines TRBV9 with TRBJ2-1; 7 bases map to TRBD2. V dropped 3 bases and J dropped 5; count of bases not matched to a gene: 8. The CDR3 is made up of 15 amino acids. Germline CDR1 reads SGDLS; CDR2 reads YYNGEE. The chain's CDR3 is CASSDGGGPHNEQFF. CDR3 in DNA: TGTGCCAGCAGCGATGGGGGAGGGCCCCACAATGAGCAGTTCTTC.

The chain links TRBV21-1 to TRBJ1-1; whether TRBD1, the table's D call, matches the DNA was not checked. TRBV21-1 is termed a pseudogene. This CDR3 is 17 amino acids long. The CDR3 coding sequence is TGTGCCAGCAGCACCCAAGATGAAGGCCCAGGGAACACTGAAGCTTTCTTT. It encodes CASSTQDEGPGNTEAFF.

The V call is TRBV4-2, the J call TRBJ2-3; D gene ambiguous. V lost 0 bases, J lost 6 bases, and 10 bases lay in between. Germline CDR1 LGHNA, CDR2 YNFKEQ. The CDR3 contains 14 residues. The CDR3 nucleotides are TGTGCCAGCAGCCAAGAATTAAAGTGGGATACGCAGTATTTT. Encoded protein: CASSQELKWDTQYF.

The chain joins TRBV5-1 to TRBJ1-1, with no clear D. Trimming removed 0 bases from V and 2 bases from J, with 20 bases in between. CDR3 size: 18 residues. Germline V gene lookup returns CDR1 SGHRS and CDR2 YFSETQ. The CDR3 bases are TGCGCCAGCAGCTTGGGAGGGATAAAGACAATCCGTAACACTGAAGCTTTCTTT. As protein: CASSLGGIKTIRNTEAFF.

The genes are TRBV30 and TRBJ2-4; 7 bases match TRBD2. There are 13 residues in the CDR3. Germline CDR1 is GTSNPN and CDR2 is SVGIG (reference sequence). With 0 bases clipped from V and 6 bases from J, the junction kept 2 bases outside the gene matches. CDR3 sequence: CAWSVRGGNIQYF. In DNA, the CDR3 is TGTGCCTGGAGTGTACGCGGGGGAAACATTCAGTACTTC.

The chain has TRBV2 and TRBJ1-5; no clear D gene. CDR1 is SNHLY and CDR2 is FYNNEI in the germline V gene. The CDR3 loop spans 14 amino acids. The germline V and J ends were trimmed by 7 bases and 0 bases, with 10 bases remaining between them. The CDR3 bases are TGTGCCAGCACCGGAGAAGATAGCAATCAGCCCCAGCATTTT. This gives the protein CASTGEDSNQPQHF.